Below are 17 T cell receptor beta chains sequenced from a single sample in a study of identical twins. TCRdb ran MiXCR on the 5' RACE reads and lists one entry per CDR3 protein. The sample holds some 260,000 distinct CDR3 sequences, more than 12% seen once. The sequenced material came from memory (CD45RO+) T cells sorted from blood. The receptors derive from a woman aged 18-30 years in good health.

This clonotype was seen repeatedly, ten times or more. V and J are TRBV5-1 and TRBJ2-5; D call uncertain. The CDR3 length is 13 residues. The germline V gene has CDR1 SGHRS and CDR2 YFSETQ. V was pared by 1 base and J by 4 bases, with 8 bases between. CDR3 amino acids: CASSLLMGETQYF. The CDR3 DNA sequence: TGCGCCAGCAGCTTGCTAATGGGAGAGACCCAGTACTTC.

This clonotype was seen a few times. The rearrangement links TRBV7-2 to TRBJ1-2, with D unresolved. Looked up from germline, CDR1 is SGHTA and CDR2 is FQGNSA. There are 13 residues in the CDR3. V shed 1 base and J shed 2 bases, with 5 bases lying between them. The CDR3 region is CASSLGRNYGYTF. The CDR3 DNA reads TGTGCCAGCAGCTTAGGGAGGAACTATGGCTACACCTTC.

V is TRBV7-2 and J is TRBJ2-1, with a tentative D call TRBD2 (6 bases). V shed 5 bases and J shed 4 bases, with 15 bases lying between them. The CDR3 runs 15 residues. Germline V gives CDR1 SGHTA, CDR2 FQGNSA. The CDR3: CASSPGGSLYNEQFF. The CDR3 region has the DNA TGTGCCAGCAGCCCCGGAGGGAGCTTGTACAATGAGCAGTTCTTC.

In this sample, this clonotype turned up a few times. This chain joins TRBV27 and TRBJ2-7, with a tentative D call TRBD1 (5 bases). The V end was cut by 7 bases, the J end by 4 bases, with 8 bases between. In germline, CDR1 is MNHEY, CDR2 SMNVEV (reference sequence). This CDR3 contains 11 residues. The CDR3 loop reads CASKGRYEQYF. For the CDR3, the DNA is TGTGCCAGCAAGGGGCGTTACGAGCAGTACTTC.

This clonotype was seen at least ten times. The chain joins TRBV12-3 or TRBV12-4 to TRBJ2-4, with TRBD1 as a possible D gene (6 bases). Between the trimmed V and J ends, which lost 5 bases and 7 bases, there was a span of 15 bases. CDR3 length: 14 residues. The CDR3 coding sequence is TGTGCCAGCAGTCCTGAAGGGGGTAGGAACATTCAGTACTTC. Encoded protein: CASSPEGGRNIQYF.

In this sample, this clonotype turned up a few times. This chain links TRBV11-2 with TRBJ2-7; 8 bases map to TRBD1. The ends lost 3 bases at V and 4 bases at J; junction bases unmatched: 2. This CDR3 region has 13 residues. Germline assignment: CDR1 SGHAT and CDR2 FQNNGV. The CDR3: CASSFTGGYEQYF. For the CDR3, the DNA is TGTGCCAGCAGCTTTACAGGGGGTTACGAGCAGTACTTC.

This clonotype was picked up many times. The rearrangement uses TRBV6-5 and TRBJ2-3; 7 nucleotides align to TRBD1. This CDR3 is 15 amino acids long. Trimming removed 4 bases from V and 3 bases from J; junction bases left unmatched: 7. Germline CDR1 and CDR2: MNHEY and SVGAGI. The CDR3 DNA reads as TGTGCCAGCAGTTGGGACAGCCGAGGGACAGATACGCAGTATTTT. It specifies CASSWDSRGTDTQYF.

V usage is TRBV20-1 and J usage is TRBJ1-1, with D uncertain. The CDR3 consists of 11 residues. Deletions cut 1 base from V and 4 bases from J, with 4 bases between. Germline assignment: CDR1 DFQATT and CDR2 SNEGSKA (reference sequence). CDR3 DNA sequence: TGCAGTGCTAGAGGCCTCACTGAAGCTTTCTTT. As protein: CSARGLTEAFF.

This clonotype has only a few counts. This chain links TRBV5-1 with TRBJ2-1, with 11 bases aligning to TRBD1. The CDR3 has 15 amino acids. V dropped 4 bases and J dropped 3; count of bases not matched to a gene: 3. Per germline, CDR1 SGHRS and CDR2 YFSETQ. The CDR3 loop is CASSPGQGGYNEQFF. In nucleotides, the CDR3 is TGCGCCAGCAGCCCGGGACAGGGGGGCTACAATGAGCAGTTCTTC.

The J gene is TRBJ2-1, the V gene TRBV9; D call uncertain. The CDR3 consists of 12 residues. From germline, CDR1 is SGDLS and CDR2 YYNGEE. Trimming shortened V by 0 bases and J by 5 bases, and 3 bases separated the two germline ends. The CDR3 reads CASSVDDNEQFF. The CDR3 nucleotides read TGTGCCAGCAGCGTAGACGACAATGAGCAGTTCTTC.

CDR3 loop: CASSYGQGGETQYF. The CDR3 region has the DNA TGTGCCAGCAGTTACGGGCAGGGGGGAGAGACCCAGTACTTC. The V and J genes are TRBV6-5 and TRBJ2-5, with a possible D match to TRBD1 (7 bases). The V gene's germline CDR1 is MNHEY and CDR2 SVGAGI. The V gene lost 2 bases and the J gene lost 4 bases, with 11 bases spanning the gap. The length of the CDR3 is 14 residues.

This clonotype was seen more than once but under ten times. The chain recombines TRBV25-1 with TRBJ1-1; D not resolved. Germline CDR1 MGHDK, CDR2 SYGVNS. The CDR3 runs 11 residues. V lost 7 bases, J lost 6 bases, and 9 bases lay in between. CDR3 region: CASNGIAEAFF. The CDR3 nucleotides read TGTGCCAGCAATGGGATTGCTGAAGCTTTCTTT.

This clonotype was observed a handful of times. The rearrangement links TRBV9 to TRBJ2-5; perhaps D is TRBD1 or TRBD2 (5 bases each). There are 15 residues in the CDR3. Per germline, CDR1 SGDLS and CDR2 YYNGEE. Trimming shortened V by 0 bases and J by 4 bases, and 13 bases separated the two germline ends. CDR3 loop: CASSVAPGPLETQYF. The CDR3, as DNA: TGTGCCAGCAGCGTAGCCCCGGGACCGTTAGAGACCCAGTACTTC. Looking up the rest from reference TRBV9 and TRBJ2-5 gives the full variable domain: DSGVTQTPKHLITATGQRVTLRCSPRSGDLSVYWYQQSLDQGLQFLIQYYNGEERAKGNILERFSAQQFPDLHSELNLSSLELGDSALYFCASSVAPGPLETQYFGPGTRLLVL.

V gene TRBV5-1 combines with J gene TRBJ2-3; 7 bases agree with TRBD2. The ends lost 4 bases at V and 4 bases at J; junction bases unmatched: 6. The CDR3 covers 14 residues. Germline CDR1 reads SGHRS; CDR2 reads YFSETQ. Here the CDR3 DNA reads TGCGCCAGCAGCCTCGGACTAGTCCCAGATACGCAGTATTTT. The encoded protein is CASSLGLVPDTQYF.

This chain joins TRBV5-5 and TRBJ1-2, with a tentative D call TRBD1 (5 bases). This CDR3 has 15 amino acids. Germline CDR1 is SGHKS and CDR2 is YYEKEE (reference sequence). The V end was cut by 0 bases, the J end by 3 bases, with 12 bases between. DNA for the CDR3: TGTGCCAGCAGCTTGGCCCCCGGGACCCACTATGGCTACACCTTC. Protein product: CASSLAPGTHYGYTF.

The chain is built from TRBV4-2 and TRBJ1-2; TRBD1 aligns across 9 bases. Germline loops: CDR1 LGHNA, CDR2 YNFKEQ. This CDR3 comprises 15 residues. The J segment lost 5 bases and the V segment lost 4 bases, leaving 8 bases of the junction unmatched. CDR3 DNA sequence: TGTGCCAGCAGCCGCCGGGACAGGGACTTTTATGGCTACACCTTC. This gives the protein CASSRRDRDFYGYTF.

As DNA, the CDR3 is TGTGCCAGCAGCCAATGGGGCAGCGGGTATGGCTACACCTTC. Its protein product is CASSQWGSGYGYTF. The chain couples TRBV3-1 to TRBJ1-2; D perhaps matches TRBD1 (5 bases). The germline gives CDR1 LGHDT, CDR2 YNNKEL (reference sequence). V dropped 2 bases and J dropped 5 bases, with 12 bases sitting between them. The CDR3 sequence is 14 residues long.